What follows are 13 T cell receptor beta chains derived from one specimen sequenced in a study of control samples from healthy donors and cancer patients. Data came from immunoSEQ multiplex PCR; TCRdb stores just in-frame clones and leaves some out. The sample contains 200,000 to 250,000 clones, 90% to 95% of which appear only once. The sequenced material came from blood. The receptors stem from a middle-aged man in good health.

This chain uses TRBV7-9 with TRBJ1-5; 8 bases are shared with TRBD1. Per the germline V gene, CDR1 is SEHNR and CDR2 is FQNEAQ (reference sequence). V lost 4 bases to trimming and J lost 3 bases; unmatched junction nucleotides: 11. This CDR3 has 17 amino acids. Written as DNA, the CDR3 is TGTGCCAGCAGCTCTAACGCCGGGACAGGTTTCAATCAGCCCCAGCATTTT. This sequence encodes CASSSNAGTGFNQPQHF. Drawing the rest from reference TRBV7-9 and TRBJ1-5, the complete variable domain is DTGVSQNPRHKITKRGQNVTFRCDPISEHNRLYWYRQTLGQGPEFLTYFQNEAQLEKSRLLSDRFSAERPKGSFSTLEIQRTEQGDSAMYLCASSSNAGTGFNQPQHFGDGTRLSIL.

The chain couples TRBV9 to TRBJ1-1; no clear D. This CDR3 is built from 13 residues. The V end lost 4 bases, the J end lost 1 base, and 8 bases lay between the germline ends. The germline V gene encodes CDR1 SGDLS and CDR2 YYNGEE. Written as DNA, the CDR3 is TGTGCCAGCAGCCGGGCAGGGAACACTGAAGCTTTCTTT. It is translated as CASSRAGNTEAFF.

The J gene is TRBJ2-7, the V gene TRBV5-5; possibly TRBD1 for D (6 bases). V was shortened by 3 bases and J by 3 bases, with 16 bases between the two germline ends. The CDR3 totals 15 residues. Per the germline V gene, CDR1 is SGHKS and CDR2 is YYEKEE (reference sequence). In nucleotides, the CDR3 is TGTGCCAGCAGCTCGTTAGCCCAGGGGATCTACGAGCAGTACGTC. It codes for CASSSLAQGIYEQYV.

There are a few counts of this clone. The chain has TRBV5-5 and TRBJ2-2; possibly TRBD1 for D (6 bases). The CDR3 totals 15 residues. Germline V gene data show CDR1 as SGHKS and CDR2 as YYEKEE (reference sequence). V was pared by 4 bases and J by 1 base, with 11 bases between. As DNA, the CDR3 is TGTGCCAGCAGCCCGGGACACTTGAACACCGGGGAGCTGTTTTTT. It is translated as CASSPGHLNTGELFF. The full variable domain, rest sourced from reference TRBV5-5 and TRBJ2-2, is DAGVTQSPTHLIKTRGQQVTLRCSPISGHKSVSWYQQVLGQGPQFIFQYYEKEERGRGNFPDRFSARQFPNYSSELNVNALLLGDSALYLCASSPGHLNTGELFFGEGSRLTVL.

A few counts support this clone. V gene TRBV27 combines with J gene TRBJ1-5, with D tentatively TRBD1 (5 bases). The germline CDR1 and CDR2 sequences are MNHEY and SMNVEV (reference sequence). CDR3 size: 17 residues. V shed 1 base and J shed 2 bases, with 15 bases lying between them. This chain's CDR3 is CASSLFYGGIGNQPQHF. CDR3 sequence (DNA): TGTGCCAGCAGTTTATTCTATGGGGGTATAGGCAATCAGCCCCAGCATTTT.

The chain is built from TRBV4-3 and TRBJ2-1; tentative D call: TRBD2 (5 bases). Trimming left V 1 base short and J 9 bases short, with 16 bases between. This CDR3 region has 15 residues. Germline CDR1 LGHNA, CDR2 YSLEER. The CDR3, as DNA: TGCGCCAGCAGCCAAGGAACCAGGCTGAGGGCTGAGCAGTTCTTC. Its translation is CASSQGTRLRAEQFF.

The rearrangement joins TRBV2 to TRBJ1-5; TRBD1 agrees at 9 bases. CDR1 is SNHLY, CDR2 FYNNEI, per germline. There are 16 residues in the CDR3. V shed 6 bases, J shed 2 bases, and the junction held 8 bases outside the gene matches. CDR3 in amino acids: CASRGTGYGGNQPQHF. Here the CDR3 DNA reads TGTGCCAGCAGGGGGACAGGGTATGGGGGCAATCAGCCCCAGCATTTT.

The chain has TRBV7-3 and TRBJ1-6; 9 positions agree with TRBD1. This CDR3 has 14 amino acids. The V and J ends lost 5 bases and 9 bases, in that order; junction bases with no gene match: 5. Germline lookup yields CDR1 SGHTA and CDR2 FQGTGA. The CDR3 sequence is CASSVQGASSPLHF. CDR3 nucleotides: TGTGCCAGCAGCGTACAGGGGGCTAGTTCACCCCTCCACTTT.

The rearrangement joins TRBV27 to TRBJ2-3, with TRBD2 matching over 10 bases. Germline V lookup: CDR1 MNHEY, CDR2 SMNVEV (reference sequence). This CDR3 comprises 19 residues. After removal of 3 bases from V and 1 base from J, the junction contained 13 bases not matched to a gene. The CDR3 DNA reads TGTGCCAGCAGTTTCCTAAAGCGGGGGGGCCCCCGTGGCACAGATACGCAGTATTTT. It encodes CASSFLKRGGPRGTDTQYF.

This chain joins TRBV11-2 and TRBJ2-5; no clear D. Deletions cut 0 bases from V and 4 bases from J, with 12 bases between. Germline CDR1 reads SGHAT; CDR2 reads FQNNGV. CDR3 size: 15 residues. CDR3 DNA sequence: TGTGCCAGCAGCTTAGAAGGTCGAGTGGGAGAGACCCAGTACTTC. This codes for CASSLEGRVGETQYF. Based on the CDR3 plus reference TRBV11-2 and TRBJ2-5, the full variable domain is EAGVAQSPRYKIIEKRQSVAFWCNPISGHATLYWYQQILGQGPKLLIQFQNNGVVDDSQLPKDRFSAERLKGVDSTLKIQPAKLEDSAVYLCASSLEGRVGETQYFGPGTRLLVL.

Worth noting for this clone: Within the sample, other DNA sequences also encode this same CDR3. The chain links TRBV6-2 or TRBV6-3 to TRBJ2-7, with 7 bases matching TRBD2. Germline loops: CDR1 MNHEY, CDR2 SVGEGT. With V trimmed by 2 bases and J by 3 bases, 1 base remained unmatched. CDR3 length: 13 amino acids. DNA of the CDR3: TGTGCCAGCAGTTACACGGGGGGCTACGAGCAGTACTTC. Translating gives CASSYTGGYEQYF.

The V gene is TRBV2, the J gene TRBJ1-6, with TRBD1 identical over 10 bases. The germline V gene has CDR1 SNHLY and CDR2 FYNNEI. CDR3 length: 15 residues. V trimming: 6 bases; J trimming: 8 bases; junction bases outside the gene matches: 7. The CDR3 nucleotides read TGTGCCAGCAGCATTTCGGGACAGGGGTATTCACCCCTCCACTTT. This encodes CASSISGQGYSPLHF.

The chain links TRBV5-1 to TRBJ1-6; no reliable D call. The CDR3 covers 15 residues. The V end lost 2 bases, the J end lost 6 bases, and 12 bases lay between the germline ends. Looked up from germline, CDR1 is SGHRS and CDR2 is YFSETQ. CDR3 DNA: TGCGCCAGCAGCTTAGACCAGATCCTTAATTCACCCCTCCACTTT. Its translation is CASSLDQILNSPLHF.